The 20 T cell receptor beta chains listed next were all sequenced from one sample in a study of shared clonotypes between healthy human individuals. Assay: immunoSEQ multiplex PCR; the TCRdb copy retains only in-frame clones and omits some. The sample contains around 2.5 million clones, 90% to 95% of which appear only once. What was sequenced was naive CD4+ T cells from PBMCs. Subset meaning: CD45RA+ positively selected. The receptors here all came from a man in his late teens or twenties in good health. Some clones in this sample may be carry-over from other donors' samples.

The chain carries TRBV6-6 and TRBJ1-2; D is possibly TRBD1 (5 bases). The CDR3 has 14 residues. The V gene's germline CDR1 is MNHNY and CDR2 SVGAGI (reference sequence). Trimming took off 7 bases at V and 0 bases at J, with 12 bases between the two ends. This CDR3 reads CASTGGASNYGYTF. The DNA for the CDR3 is TGTGCCAGCACGGGGGGTGCCTCTAACTATGGCTACACCTTC.

The chain couples TRBV27 to TRBJ2-7; D could derive from TRBD1 or TRBD2 (5 bases each). Between the trimmed V and J ends, which lost 6 bases and 0 bases, there was a span of 15 bases. CDR3 length equals 15 residues. CDR1 is MNHEY, CDR2 SMNVEV, per germline (reference sequence). The CDR3 spells CASSRYPGPSYEQYF. The CDR3 coding sequence is TGTGCCAGCAGCCGCTACCCGGGACCCTCCTACGAGCAGTACTTC.

This clone turned up a few times. This rearrangement joins TRBV2 to TRBJ1-5; D remains unclear. From germline, CDR1 is SNHLY and CDR2 FYNNEI. The V end was cut by 3 bases, the J end by 6 bases, with 9 bases between. The CDR3 consists of 13 residues. Here the CDR3 DNA reads TGTGCCAGCAGTGATGAAGGTTTTCAGCCCCAGCATTTT. Its protein product is CASSDEGFQPQHF.

In regard to this clone: Other DNA sequences in this specimen translate into the identical CDR3. The CDR3 region is CASSPGLGAYNEQFF. CDR3 DNA: TGTGCCAGCTCGCCTGGACTAGGGGCCTACAATGAGCAGTTCTTC. This chain connects TRBV18 to TRBJ2-1; 7 nucleotides agree with TRBD2. The CDR3 contains 15 residues. Germline assignment: CDR1 KGHSH and CDR2 LQKENI. After removal of 6 bases from V and 2 bases from J, the junction contained 7 bases not matched to a gene.

The chain combines TRBV6-5 with TRBJ2-5; 7 bases match TRBD1. The CDR3 covers 11 residues. V dropped 10 bases and J dropped 5; count of bases not matched to a gene: 4. Per the germline V gene, CDR1 is MNHEY and CDR2 is SVGAGI. The CDR3 coding sequence is TGTGCCACAGGGACAGAGGAGACCCAGTACTTC. Amino acids: CATGTEETQYF.

V is TRBV5-1 and J is TRBJ1-3; D is unresolved. The V gene lost 4 bases and the J gene lost 0 bases, with 11 bases spanning the gap. The CDR3 is 15 residues long. The germline CDR1 and CDR2 sequences are SGHRS and YFSETQ. The CDR3 protein is CASSQDTASGNTIYF. As DNA, the CDR3 is TGCGCCAGCAGCCAAGACACCGCCTCTGGAAACACCATATATTTT.

This clone has only one observation. CDR3 residues: CASSFGADNYGYTF. The CDR3 DNA follows: TGTGCCAGCAGCTTCGGGGCAGATAACTATGGCTACACCTTC. The rearrangement uses TRBV5-8 and TRBJ1-2, with D possibly TRBD1 on 5 matching bases. Germline CDR1 reads SGHTS; CDR2 reads YDEGEE. V lost 2 bases and J lost 1, with 9 bases in between. This CDR3 spans 14 amino acids. The variable domain in full, completed from reference TRBV5-8 and TRBJ1-2, reads EAGVTQSPTHLIKTRGQQATLRCSPISGHTSVYWYQQALGLGLQFLLWYDEGEERNRGNFPPRFSGRQFPNYSSELNVNALELEDSALYLCASSFGADNYGYTFGSGTRLTVV.

A single count supports this clone. V and J are TRBV5-1 and TRBJ2-1; no clear D. This CDR3 contains 15 residues. CDR1 SGHRS and CDR2 YFSETQ come from the germline V gene. The ends were cut back, 4 bases at V and 7 bases at J, with 18 bases in the middle. The CDR3 is CASSPAPTIRNEQFF. CDR3 bases: TGCGCCAGCAGCCCTGCCCCGACCATACGGAATGAGCAGTTCTTC.

The J gene is TRBJ1-5, the V gene TRBV5-6, with TRBD1 identical over 11 bases. Trimming took 4 bases from V and 4 from J; bases not matched to a gene: 4. Germline V gene sequence: CDR1 SGHDT, CDR2 YYEEEE. The CDR3 sequence is 15 residues long. This CDR3 is CASSPGTGGNQPQHF. The CDR3 region has the DNA TGTGCCAGCAGCCCCGGGACAGGGGGGAATCAGCCCCAGCATTTT. The full variable domain, completed using reference TRBV5-6 and TRBJ1-5, is DAGVTQSPTHLIKTRGQQVTLRCSPKSGHDTVSWYQQALGQGPQFIFQYYEEEERQRGNFPDRFSGHQFPNYSSELNVNALLLGDSALYLCASSPGTGGNQPQHFGDGTRLSIL.

This clone has a single count. This chain uses TRBV6-6 with TRBJ2-2, with TRBD1 identical over 7 bases. After removal of 0 bases from V and 5 bases from J, the junction contained 0 bases not matched to a gene. This CDR3 is built from 14 residues. Per the germline V gene, CDR1 is MNHNY and CDR2 is SVGAGI (reference sequence). CDR3 sequence reads: CASSYSDRTGELFF. The CDR3 coding sequence is TGTGCCAGCAGTTACTCGGACAGGACCGGGGAGCTGTTTTTT.

The V and J genes are TRBV7-2 and TRBJ1-3; D gene unclear. Germline V lookup: CDR1 SGHTA, CDR2 FQGNSA. The CDR3 runs 16 residues. The V end lost 2 bases, the J end lost 0 bases, and 11 bases lay between the germline ends. The CDR3 here is CASSLRPQISGNTIYF. CDR3 nucleotides: TGTGCCAGCAGCTTACGCCCCCAGATCTCTGGAAACACCATATATTTT.

This clone was detected a few times. This rearrangement joins TRBV28 to TRBJ1-1; 10 bases map to TRBD1. This CDR3 has 13 residues. Germline V lookup: CDR1 MDHEN, CDR2 SYDVKM. Unmatched junction bases numbered 5, after V lost 2 bases and J lost 11 bases. CDR3 region: CASSLGDRGRAFF. The DNA for the CDR3 is TGTGCCAGCAGTTTAGGGGACAGGGGTAGGGCTTTCTTT.

The chain is built from TRBV21-1 and TRBJ2-5; the D call TRBD1 from the table was never checked on the DNA. TRBV21-1 is a pseudogene. The CDR3 spans 15 residues. CDR3 protein: CASRRNGCYRNTQYF. CDR3 nucleotides: TGTGCCAGCAGACGCAACGGGTGTTACAGGAATACCCAGTACTTC.

In the case of this clone: This CDR3 is also generated by other DNA sequences in the sample. CDR3 region: CASSLGQGAYEQYF. For the CDR3, the DNA is TGTGCCAGCAGCCTTGGCCAGGGGGCGTACGAGCAGTACTTC. The chain employs TRBV7-2 and TRBJ2-7, with 8 positions matching TRBD1. Trimming took 5 bases from V and 4 from J; bases not matched to a gene: 7. CDR1 is SGHTA, CDR2 FQGNSA, per germline. The CDR3 length is 14 residues.

The chain combines TRBV10-1 with TRBJ2-1; D is perhaps TRBD1 (6 bases). V dropped 2 bases and J dropped 5 bases, with 13 bases sitting between them. The CDR3 length is 15 residues. Per germline, CDR1 WNHNN and CDR2 SYGVQD (reference sequence). The CDR3 loop is CASSERGYEDNEQFF. The CDR3 DNA sequence: TGCGCCAGCAGTGAGAGGGGGTACGAGGACAATGAGCAGTTCTTC.

This clone turned up a few times. This sequence joins TRBV4-1 and TRBJ1-4, with D perhaps TRBD1 (6 bases). CDR1 and CDR2 from the germline V gene are MGHRA and YSYEKL. The CDR3 extends over 14 amino acids. Trimming pared 3 bases from V and 7 bases from J, leaving 12 bases between. CDR3 bases: TGCGCCAGCAGCCACAACAGGGCGGCTGAAAAACTGTTTTTT. It encodes CASSHNRAAEKLFF.

This clone was observed a single time. The chain is built from TRBV4-2 and TRBJ2-1; 13 bases are a match to TRBD2. Unmatched junction bases numbered 4, after V lost 5 bases and J lost 6 bases. This CDR3 is 15 amino acids long. CDR1 LGHNA and CDR2 YNFKEQ come from the germline V gene. The CDR3 coding sequence is TGTGCCAGCAGCACCGGACTAGCGGGAGCCAATGAGCAGTTCTTC. This gives the protein CASSTGLAGANEQFF.

The V call is TRBV15, the J call TRBJ2-2, with D tentatively TRBD2 (6 bases). The CDR3 sequence is 15 residues long. V lost 5 bases and J 4 bases, leaving 14 bases between the germline ends. Germline CDR1 is LNHNV and CDR2 is YYDKDF (reference sequence). CDR3 in amino acids: CATSRGGTVTGELFF. In DNA, the CDR3 is TGTGCCACCAGCCGTGGGGGGACTGTCACCGGGGAGCTGTTTTTT.

The rearrangement joins TRBV19 to TRBJ1-5; 9 positions match TRBD1. V was clipped by 5 bases and J by 3 bases; unmatched bases: 8. The CDR3 covers 16 residues. Germline V gene sequence: CDR1 LNHDA, CDR2 SQIVND (reference sequence). As DNA, the CDR3 is TGTGCCAGTAGTTTCCCGGGACAGGGACTCAATCAGCCCCAGCATTTT. It yields the protein CASSFPGQGLNQPQHF.

This clone was recorded once. At the DNA level, this CDR3 is encoded by other sequences in the same sample as well. This sequence joins TRBV19 and TRBJ2-7; D is unclear. V was clipped by 3 bases and J by 3 bases, with 6 bases between them. The V gene's germline CDR1 is LNHDA and CDR2 SQIVND (reference sequence). The CDR3 loop spans 12 amino acids. This CDR3 is CASSIRGYEQYF. CDR3 coding DNA: TGTGCCAGTAGTATTCGTGGCTACGAGCAGTACTTC.